Listed below are T cell receptor beta chains from one sample, sequenced in a study of cytomegalovirus exposure and HLA in healthy donors. TCRdb's table, derived via immunoSEQ multiplex PCR, lists solely in-frame clones and lacks some. The table has approximately 150,000 clones, around 80% seen once. Source material: PBMCs. All receptors derive from a male donor in good health and CMV-seronegative. Each CDR3 is given with its conserved first and last residue. A D gene is named only where the DNA matches it firmly. Clone size is shown for a subset of rows, as once, few, many or a class of expanded clone.

D	size	J	V	CDR3	DNA
TRBD2	.	TRBJ2-7	TRBV6-5	CASSYYDSGGQYEQYF	TGTGCCAGCAGTTATTACGACAGCGGGGGTCAGTACGAGCAGTACTTC
TRBD1	.	TRBJ1-1	TRBV7-9	CASSTRQGNTEAFF	TGTGCCAGCAGCACCCGACAGGGGAACACTGAAGCTTTCTTT
TRBD1	.	TRBJ2-7	TRBV5-1	CASSWNRGRSSYEQYF	TGCGCCAGCAGCTGGAACAGGGGGCGAAGCTCCTACGAGCAGTACTTC
.	.	TRBJ1-6	TRBV6-6	CASSWGDSYNSPLHF	TGTGCCAGCAGTTGGGGAGACTCCTATAATTCACCCCTCCACTTT
.	.	TRBJ1-1	TRBV7-8	CASSLALQSTEAFF	TGTGCCAGCAGCTTAGCCCTACAGAGCACTGAAGCTTTCTTT
TRBD1	.	TRBJ1-2	TRBV30	CAWSLDRGNYGYTF	TGTGCCTGGAGTTTGGACAGGGGGAACTATGGCTACACCTTC
.	.	TRBJ1-2	TRBV27	CASSPRGNYGYTF	TGTGCCAGCAGTCCCCGAGGCAACTATGGCTACACCTTC
.	.	TRBJ2-5	TRBV7-2	CASSLGQIGETQYF	TGTGCCAGCAGCTTAGGACAGATTGGGGAGACCCAGTACTTC
.	once	TRBJ1-2	TRBV5-1	CASSPGSAGGYTF	TGCGCCAGCAGCCCTGGATCGGCGGGTGGCTACACCTTC
TRBD1	once	TRBJ1-5	TRBV9	CASSRDSKVHSNQPQHF	TGTGCCAGCAGCCGGGACAGCAAGGTCCATAGCAATCAGCCCCAGCATTTT
.	.	TRBJ1-1	TRBV9	CASSFTVNTEAFF	TGTGCCAGCAGCTTTACAGTGAACACTGAAGCTTTCTTT
TRBD1	.	TRBJ2-5	TRBV10-3	CAIRDNTGAQETQYF	TGTGCCATCAGGGACAACACAGGGGCCCAAGAGACCCAGTACTTC
.	few	TRBJ1-2	TRBV6-1	CASRAVWDTF	TGTGCCAGCAGGGCGGTTTGGGACACCTTC
TRBD2	.	TRBJ2-3	TRBV15	CATSSGLAGGTDTQYF	TGTGCCACCAGCAGTGGACTAGCGGGGGGGACAGATACGCAGTATTTT
.	once	TRBJ2-7	TRBV7-2	CASSPGYEQYF	TGTGCCAGCAGCCCGGGCTACGAGCAGTACTTC
.	.	TRBJ1-1	TRBV9	CASSGQEENTEAFF	TGTGCCAGCAGCGGACAGGAGGAGAACACTGAAGCTTTCTTT
.	.	TRBJ1-6	TRBV10-2	CASRGTSYNSPLHF	TGCGCCAGCAGGGGGACAAGCTATAATTCACCCCTCCACTTT
.	.	TRBJ1-2	TRBV2	CASNYQGWYGYTF	TGTGCCAGCAATTATCAGGGCTGGTATGGCTACACCTTC
.	.	TRBJ2-3	TRBV9	CASSPFTDTQYF	TGTGCCAGCAGCCCATTCACAGATACGCAGTATTTT
.	.	TRBJ1-1	TRBV30	CAWSVYAGAMNTEAFF	TGTGCCTGGAGTGTATATGCAGGGGCTATGAACACTGAAGCTTTCTTT
.	.	TRBJ1-4	TRBV10-2	CASSEAPISQGWKLFF	TGCGCCAGCAGTGAAGCCCCAATATCACAGGGTTGGAAACTGTTTTTT
.	few	TRBJ1-3	TRBV7-2	CASSFSLSGNTIYF	TGTGCCAGCAGCTTCAGTCTCTCTGGAAACACCATATATTTT
TRBD1	.	TRBJ1-3	TRBV7-2	CASSRPSGQSSGNTIYF	TGTGCCAGCAGCAGACCCTCGGGACAGAGCTCTGGAAACACCATATATTTT
.	.	TRBJ2-7	TRBV6-6	CASTPDQGSYEQYF	TGTGCCAGCACCCCGGATCAGGGTTCCTACGAGCAGTACTTC
.	.	TRBJ1-5	TRBV9	CASSVGSIDQPQHF	TGTGCCAGCAGCGTAGGGAGTATCGATCAGCCCCAGCATTTT
.	.	TRBJ1-1	TRBV7-6	CASSGGRGTEAFF	TGTGCCAGCAGCGGGGGCAGGGGAACTGAAGCTTTCTTT
.	.	TRBJ1-2	TRBV14	CASSQGARQGSNYGYTF	TGTGCCAGCAGCCAAGGGGCCCGCCAGGGGTCTAACTATGGCTACACCTTC
TRBD1	.	TRBJ1-4	TRBV4-3	CASSRHPNGQGRGANEKLFF	TGCGCCAGCAGCCGCCACCCGAACGGACAGGGGAGGGGTGCTAATGAAAAACTGTTTTTT
TRBD2	.	TRBJ2-2	TRBV9	CASSLSGGSTGELFF	TGTGCCAGCAGCCTTAGCGGGGGAAGCACCGGGGAGCTGTTTTTT
TRBD1	.	TRBJ1-1	TRBV19	CASSIRGGQGATEAFF	TGTGCCAGTAGTATTAGAGGAGGACAGGGGGCGACTGAAGCTTTCTTT
.	few	TRBJ1-1	TRBV29-1	CSVALRSNTEAFF	TGCAGCGTTGCCTTAAGAAGCAACACTGAAGCTTTCTTT
.	few	TRBJ2-2	TRBV27	CASRTTGMGTGELFF	TGTGCCAGCAGGACCACAGGGATGGGCACCGGGGAGCTGTTTTTT
.	.	TRBJ1-4	TRBV6-1	CASIGGDPNEKLFF	TGTGCCAGCATCGGAGGGGATCCCAATGAAAAACTGTTTTTT
TRBD2	.	TRBJ2-1	TRBV15	CATSRGGPVGDEQFF	TGTGCCACCTCCCGGGGGGGCCCTGTGGGCGATGAGCAGTTCTTC
.	.	TRBJ2-6	TRBV5-6	CASTSEGGSGANVLTF	TGTGCCAGCACCAGTGAGGGTGGCTCTGGGGCCAACGTCCTGACTTTC
TRBD1	.	TRBJ2-1	TRBV5-1	CASSSGTGSSYNEQFF	TGCGCCAGCAGCTCCGGGACAGGGAGCTCCTACAATGAGCAGTTCTTC
.	.	TRBJ2-5	TRBV6-5	CASSLSQLRGTQYF	TGTGCCAGCAGCCTTTCCCAGCTTCGGGGGACCCAGTACTTC